These 27 T cell receptor beta chains were all obtained from the same sample, sequenced in a study of molecular identifiers for immune sequencing clone quantification. Each CDR3 protein is one row after TCRdb ran MiXCR on the PCR reads. The sample shows 400,000 to 600,000 distinct CDR3 sequences, roughly 25% of them seen only once. Sequenced sample: naive CD8+ T cells from blood, with Jurkat cell RNA spiked in. Noted subset: FACS-sorted CD8+CD4-CCR7+CD45RA+ naive T cells. The receptors shown here come from a human donor in good health. Some libraries in this study had Jurkat cell RNA spiked in.

This clonotype has a single count. Germline is not matched at one junction end, which may reflect a read error. V is TRBV12-3 or TRBV12-4 and J is TRBJ1-3, with no clear D. The CDR3 is made up of 15 amino acids. The CDR3 loop is CASTPVLGSGDTIYF. CDR3 bases: TGTGCCAGCACCCCCGTGCTGGGCTCTGGAGACACCATATATTTT.

This clonotype occurred a few times. Here the CDR3 reads CASLGQPGLSHEQYF. The DNA for the CDR3 is TGTGCCAGCCTGGGCCAGCCAGGCCTCAGCCACGAGCAGTACTTC. The gene calls are TRBV28 and TRBJ2-7; no clear D gene. The ends were cut back, 8 bases at V and 5 bases at J, with 22 bases in the middle. The germline V gene encodes CDR1 MDHEN and CDR2 SYDVKM. This CDR3 spans 15 amino acids.

This clonotype was found once. A read error may be the cause here, since a much bigger clone is one base away. The CDR3 sequence: CASSKGTGPAEQYF. Here the CDR3 DNA reads TGTGCCAGCAGCAAAGGGACAGGCCCTGCCGAGCAGTACTTC. The chain carries TRBV7-9 and TRBJ2-7; 8 bases fit TRBD1. V was clipped by 5 bases and J by 6 bases; unmatched bases: 9. This CDR3 comprises 14 residues. Germline CDR1 SEHNR, CDR2 FQNEAQ (reference sequence).

This clonotype was seen a few times. The chain links TRBV4-3 to TRBJ2-7; TRBD2 matches at 7 bases. Germline lookup yields CDR1 LGHNA and CDR2 YSLEER. This CDR3 spans 17 amino acids. Trimming cost V 0 bases and J 2 bases; bases outside gene matches: 10. CDR3 nucleotides: TGCGCCAGCAGCCAAGATATTACCGGGAGGCCCCCCTACGAGCAGTACTTC. It encodes CASSQDITGRPPYEQYF.

Note on this clonotype: A much larger clone differs by one base, so this may be a read error. This CDR3 is CASSIYNSPLLF. CDR3 sequence (DNA): TGTGCCAGCAGTATCTATAATTCACCCCTCCTCTTT. The chain joins TRBV7-9 to TRBJ1-6, with unresolved D. Germline values: CDR1 SEHNR, CDR2 FQNEAQ (reference sequence). The CDR3 consists of 12 residues.

The rearrangement uses TRBV20-1 and TRBJ2-4; D is perhaps TRBD2 (7 bases). The germline CDR1 and CDR2 sequences are DFQATT and SNEGSKA (reference sequence). The ends were cut back, 6 bases at V and 0 bases at J, with 27 bases in the middle. This CDR3 comprises 19 residues. CDR3 DNA sequence: TGCAGTGCGAGGGACACGAAAAGGCAGCGGGACCTAGCCAAAAACATTCAGTACTTC. It encodes CSARDTKRQRDLAKNIQYF.

This clonotype occurred a few times. The V and J genes are TRBV10-3 and TRBJ1-1, with D uncertain. The CDR3 has 12 residues. V was trimmed by 8 bases and J by 2 bases, leaving 9 bases between them. Germline V gene sequence: CDR1 ENHRY, CDR2 SYGVKD. CDR3 in amino acids: CAIQADNTEAFF. CDR3 coding DNA: TGTGCCATCCAGGCAGATAACACTGAAGCTTTCTTT.

This clonotype was recorded at least ten times. The CDR3 reads CATSSVYEQYF. CDR3 coding DNA: TGTGCCACTTCTTCGGTCTACGAGCAGTACTTC. The chain links TRBV6-2 or TRBV6-3 to TRBJ2-7; no firm D call. The CDR3 loop spans 11 amino acids. Germline loops: CDR1 MNHEY, CDR2 SVGEGT. The V gene lost 10 bases and the J gene lost 3 bases, with 10 bases spanning the gap.

About this clonotype itself: A much larger clone differs from this one at a single base, so this may be a read error. J is TRBJ1-2 and V is TRBV30; D unclear. V lost 3 bases and J 0 bases, leaving 5 bases between the germline ends. Germline V gene sequence: CDR1 GTSNPN, CDR2 SVGIG (reference sequence). The CDR3 has 12 residues. Written as DNA, the CDR3 is TGTGCCTGGAGCGAGACTAACTATGGCTACACCTTC. It specifies CAWSETNYGYTF.

This clonotype was picked up many times. This chain uses TRBV7-9 with TRBJ2-3, with 7 bases fitting TRBD2. With 3 bases clipped from V and 4 bases from J, the junction kept 7 bases outside the gene matches. CDR1 and CDR2 (germline): SEHNR, FQNEAQ (reference sequence). This CDR3 is 15 amino acids long. The DNA of the CDR3 is TGTGCCAGCAGCTTGCAACTAGCGCCGGCAGATACGCAGTATTTT. This encodes CASSLQLAPADTQYF.

This clonotype occurred a few times. The gene calls are TRBV20-1 and TRBJ1-6, with TRBD1 as a possible D gene (5 bases). The CDR3 is made up of 18 amino acids. From germline, CDR1 is DFQATT and CDR2 SNEGSKA (reference sequence). V lost 6 bases, J lost 3 bases, and 24 bases lay in between. The CDR3 DNA follows: TGCAGTGCCCTTTCGCGGGACTCCACTTTCGTCTATAATTCACCCCTCCACTTT. Amino acids: CSALSRDSTFVYNSPLHF.

The J gene is TRBJ2-1, the V gene TRBV29-1, with 10 bases aligning to TRBD2. The ends lost 5 bases at V and 0 bases at J; junction bases unmatched: 4. The CDR3 contains 15 residues. Per germline, CDR1 SQVTM and CDR2 ANQGSEA. CDR3 DNA: TGCAGCGTTTGTTCTAGCGGGAGCTCCTACAATGAGCAGTTCTTC. Its translation: CSVCSSGSSYNEQFF.

V is TRBV27 and J is TRBJ2-7; D is possibly TRBD2 (6 bases). The CDR3 contains 13 residues. Trimming left V 5 bases short and J 7 bases short, with 15 bases between. CDR1 and CDR2 from the germline V gene are MNHEY and SMNVEV (reference sequence). The CDR3 spells CASSPTSRGEQYF. Written as DNA, the CDR3 is TGTGCCAGCAGTCCGACCTCCCGGGGGGAGCAGTACTTC.

This clonotype has at least ten counts. The genes are TRBV7-6 and TRBJ2-7; 9 bases are shared with TRBD2. From germline, CDR1 is SGHVS and CDR2 FNYEAQ. The CDR3 has 15 residues. V was pared by 1 base and J by 2 bases, with 3 bases of the junction left unmatched. The CDR3 sequence is CASSLGLAGTYEQYF. The CDR3 DNA reads as TGTGCCAGCAGCTTAGGTCTAGCGGGGACCTACGAGCAGTACTTC.

Comments on this clonotype: This sequence may be a read error, since a much larger clone differs from it by one base. The rearrangement joins TRBV2 to TRBJ2-3; D might be TRBD1 (5 bases). The length of the CDR3 is 15 residues. Germline assignment: CDR1 SNHLY and CDR2 FYNNEI. Trimming took off 3 bases at V and 4 bases at J, with 14 bases between the two ends. The CDR3 loop reads CASSEGQTFPDTQYF. The CDR3 bases are TGTGCCAGCAGTGAGGGGCAGACTTTCCCAGATACGCAGTATTTT. Together with reference TRBV2 and TRBJ2-3, the CDR3 gives the full variable domain: EPEVTQTPSHQVTQMGQEVILRCVPISNHLYFYWYRQILGQKVEFLVSFYNNEISEKSEIFDDQFSVERPDGSNFTLKIRSTKLEDSAMYFCASSEGQTFPDTQYFGPGTRLTVL.

The chain employs TRBV4-1 and TRBJ2-1; the D gene is possibly TRBD1 (6 bases). V was clipped by 4 bases and J by 3 bases, with 16 bases between them. Germline lookup yields CDR1 MGHRA and CDR2 YSYEKL. This CDR3 is 16 amino acids long. CDR3 amino acids: CASSRHRDTSYNEQFF. The CDR3 coding sequence is TGCGCCAGCAGCCGACACAGGGACACAAGCTACAATGAGCAGTTCTTC.

A remark on this clonotype: A much larger clone is a single base away; this may be a read error. This chain joins TRBV29-1 and TRBJ1-1; the D gene is possibly TRBD1 (5 bases). Germline CDR1 and CDR2: SQVTM and ANQGSEA. The CDR3 contains 13 residues. The CDR3 region is CSSTELVNTEASF. The CDR3 DNA sequence: TGCAGCTCGACAGAGCTAGTGAACACTGAAGCTTCCTTT.

This clonotype was recorded a few times. The rearrangement uses TRBV10-3 and TRBJ2-1, with D possibly being TRBD1 (6 bases). V was pared by 7 bases and J by 0 bases, with 13 bases between. CDR3 length equals 15 residues. CDR1 is ENHRY, CDR2 SYGVKD, per germline. The CDR3 region is CAITEGVSSYNEQFF. As DNA, the CDR3 is TGTGCCATCACCGAGGGGGTTTCCTCCTACAATGAGCAGTTCTTC.

The rearrangement links TRBV20-1 to TRBJ2-7; D perhaps matches TRBD1 (5 bases). Germline values: CDR1 DFQATT, CDR2 SNEGSKA (reference sequence). Trimming shortened V by 0 bases and J by 5 bases, and 23 bases separated the two germline ends. The CDR3 loop spans 17 amino acids. This CDR3 reads CSARDQGRGNKFHEQYF. CDR3 nucleotides: TGCAGTGCTAGAGATCAAGGAAGGGGTAACAAGTTCCACGAGCAGTACTTC.

V is TRBV7-6 and J is TRBJ2-3, with TRBD2 matching 10 bases. The CDR3 consists of 16 residues. From germline, CDR1 is SGHVS and CDR2 FNYEAQ. V lost 5 bases to trimming and J lost 2 bases; unmatched junction nucleotides: 7. The CDR3, as DNA: TGTGCCAGCAGCCCTTCAGCGGGAGGGTTCACAGATACGCAGTATTTT. It translates to CASSPSAGGFTDTQYF.

In this sample, this clonotype turned up a few times. The chain uses TRBV28 and TRBJ1-4; D gene unclear. Germline CDR1 reads MDHEN; CDR2 reads SYDVKM. Deletions cut 6 bases from V and 0 bases from J, with 8 bases between. The CDR3 runs 14 residues. In nucleotides, the CDR3 is TGTGCCAGCAGCGTTATAGCAACTAATGAAAAACTGTTTTTT. This sequence encodes CASSVIATNEKLFF.

This clonotype has a handful of counts. This chain connects TRBV4-3 to TRBJ2-7; D gene uncertain. The CDR3 covers 13 residues. V lost 0 bases and J 5 bases, leaving 8 bases between the germline ends. Germline CDR1 and CDR2: LGHNA and YSLEER. The DNA for the CDR3 is TGCGCCAGCAGCCAAGACTTCGGCGACGAGCAGTACTTC. The encoded protein is CASSQDFGDEQYF.

This chain uses TRBV6-2 or TRBV6-3 with TRBJ2-2; D is unclear. Trimming removed 5 bases at V and 3 bases at J, with 10 bases between. Germline V gene lookup returns CDR1 MNHEY and CDR2 SVGEGT. The CDR3 is 14 amino acids. CDR3: CASSHIRYTGELFF. The CDR3 DNA sequence: TGTGCCAGCAGTCACATTAGGTACACCGGGGAGCTGTTTTTT.

This clonotype has only a few counts. The chain links TRBV7-9 to TRBJ2-7, with 7 bases identical to TRBD1. CDR1 SEHNR and CDR2 FQNEAQ come from the germline V gene (reference sequence). The CDR3 length is 14 residues. Germline trimming cut 5 bases from V and 3 bases from J; bases unmatched to any gene: 7. CDR3 coding DNA: TGTGCCAGCAGCCCTCCGGGACAGTTCTACGAGCAGTACTTC. Encoded protein: CASSPPGQFYEQYF.

The chain carries TRBV7-2 and TRBJ2-7; weak D call: TRBD2 (6 bases). Germline V lookup: CDR1 SGHTA, CDR2 FQGNSA. The CDR3 runs 15 residues. V was pared by 6 bases and J by 2 bases, with 17 bases between. For the CDR3, the DNA is TGTGCCAGCAGTCGAATAGCGGATATAACCTACGAGCAGTACTTC. Its protein product is CASSRIADITYEQYF.

About this clonotype itself: With only one base between it and a far larger clone, this is likely a read error. This chain connects TRBV7-6 to TRBJ1-1; possibly TRBD1 for D (5 bases). Germline values: CDR1 SGHVS, CDR2 FNYEAQ. The CDR3 has 13 amino acids. The DNA for the CDR3 is TGTGCCAGCAGCTTAGGACAGAACATTGAAGCTTTCTTT. Translation: CASSLGQNIEAFF.

In its sample, this clonotype was seen a few times. This rearrangement joins TRBV9 to TRBJ1-2; D gene unclear. V was cut by 0 bases and J by 4 bases, with 10 bases left in between. The CDR3 length is 14 residues. CDR1 and CDR2 from the germline V gene are SGDLS and YYNGEE. In DNA form, the CDR3 reads TGTGCCAGCAGCGTAGACACCACCGGCTATGGCTACACCTTC. Protein: CASSVDTTGYGYTF.